The 28 T cell receptor beta chains below were found in one sample sequenced in a study of blood T cells in healthy people across ages (dated by TCRdb to between 2015 and 2017). Libraries were built with 5' RACE. Sequencing relied on an Illumina HiSeq 2500. A second PCR of about 6 to 11 cycles was performed with a sample-barcoded 5' primer and a J-beta primer mix. TCRdb's own reprocessing of the public reads used fastp at Q25 and MiXCR and kept productive beta chains. CDR3 protein sequences are deduplicated, and each keeps its most common genes and DNA. Within this sample are 650,000 to 1,000,000 distinct CDR3 sequences, with under 40% of them counted one time only. The ten largest account for under 15% of the sample. Specimen: blood. Every receptor here comes from a man younger than 35 in good health.

The V gene is TRBV14, the J gene TRBJ1-6; possibly TRBD1 for D (6 bases). Per germline, CDR1 SGHDN and CDR2 FVKESK. V dropped 3 bases and J dropped 8 bases, with 14 bases sitting between them. This CDR3 region has 15 residues. The CDR3 spells CASSHGTMGDSPLHF. In DNA, the CDR3 is TGTGCCAGCAGCCATGGGACAATGGGGGATTCACCCCTCCACTTT.

Details on this clonotype: A much larger clone lies a single base off, so this may be a read error. The chain couples TRBV12-3 or TRBV12-4 to TRBJ1-2; the D gene is possibly TRBD1 (5 bases). The CDR3 runs 15 residues. V lost 5 bases to trimming and J lost 6 bases, with 19 bases between them. CDR3 sequence (DNA): TGTGCCAGCAGTCCCTCGGCGCCAGGGCGCGATGGCTACACCTTC. Its translation is CASSPSAPGRDGYTF.

This rearrangement joins TRBV5-5 to TRBJ1-1; perhaps TRBD1 as D (5 bases). This CDR3 spans 14 amino acids. From germline, CDR1 is SGHKS and CDR2 YYEKEE (reference sequence). Deletions cut 4 bases from V and 5 bases from J, with 15 bases between. CDR3 sequence (DNA): TGTGCCAGCAGCCCGGATCCGGGGGATACTGAAGCTTTCTTT. Its translation: CASSPDPGDTEAFF.

This clonotype was observed a few times. The junction departs from germline at one end; a sequencing error may be responsible. The chain joins TRBV20-1 to TRBJ2-3; D gene uncertain. CDR3 size: 15 residues. CDR1 is DFQATT and CDR2 is SNEGSKA in the germline V gene (reference sequence). CDR3 in DNA: TGCGGTGCTAGAAATTTGGGCCCAGGACGAGATACGCAGTATTTT. It specifies CGARNLGPGRDTQYF.

The CDR3 here is CASSGSGTGGEKLFF. In nucleotides, the CDR3 is TGTGCCAGCAGCGGGAGTGGGACAGGGGGTGAAAAACTGTTTTTT. This chain connects TRBV9 to TRBJ1-4; TRBD1 aligns across 11 bases. V shed 3 bases, J shed 7 bases, and the junction held 5 bases outside the gene matches. The CDR3 totals 15 residues. Germline lookup yields CDR1 SGDLS and CDR2 YYNGEE.

V gene TRBV4-2 combines with J gene TRBJ2-1, with 7 bases fitting TRBD2. This CDR3 contains 17 residues. J was trimmed by 7 bases and V by 0 bases; bases with no gene match: 12. Germline-derived CDR1 and CDR2 are LGHNA and YNFKEQ. The CDR3 DNA reads as TGTGCCAGCAGCCAAGAGGAGCGGGGTGGGCTTAGGAATGAGCAGTTCTTC. Translating it yields CASSQEERGGLRNEQFF.

CDR3 DNA sequence: TGTGCCAGCAGCTCTGACGGTGGAGAAAAACTGTTTTTT. Protein: CASSSDGGEKLFF. The chain couples TRBV7-2 to TRBJ1-4; D is undetermined. In germline, CDR1 is SGHTA, CDR2 FQGNSA. V shed 4 bases and J shed 8 bases, with 11 bases lying between them. This CDR3 has 13 amino acids.

This clonotype was counted a few times. The V and J genes are TRBV19 and TRBJ2-6; no clear D gene. Per the germline V gene, CDR1 is LNHDA and CDR2 is SQIVND (reference sequence). With 4 bases removed from V and 1 base from J, the gap between germline ends came to 11 bases. CDR3 length: 16 amino acids. The CDR3 loop is CASSKSVTSGANVLTF. The CDR3 bases are TGTGCCAGTAGTAAATCTGTGACTTCTGGGGCCAACGTCCTGACTTTC.

This rearrangement joins TRBV7-9 to TRBJ1-5, with a possible D match to TRBD1 (6 bases). Germline V CDR1 and CDR2: SEHNR, FQNEAQ (reference sequence). Between the trimmed V and J ends, which lost 7 bases and 6 bases, there was a span of 19 bases. The CDR3 sequence is 15 residues long. The CDR3 DNA reads TGTGCCAGCACTTCTTCGGGGGCGGATCGTCAGCCCCAGCATTTT. Translated: CASTSSGADRQPQHF.

This chain joins TRBV7-2 and TRBJ2-2; D is ambiguous. Germline CDR1 is SGHTA and CDR2 is FQGNSA. The CDR3 runs to 13 residues. V lost 4 bases and J lost 5, with 8 bases in between. CDR3 coding DNA: TGTGCCAGCAGCTCGTGGTGGACCGGGGAGCTGTTTTTT. Translation gives CASSSWWTGELFF.

This clonotype has more than one count but fewer than ten. This sequence joins TRBV6-2 or TRBV6-3 and TRBJ2-3, with TRBD2 matching over 8 bases. J was trimmed by 6 bases and V by 2 bases; bases with no gene match: 10. Germline CDR1 is MNHEY and CDR2 is SVGEGT. This CDR3 comprises 16 residues. The DNA of the CDR3 is TGTGCCAGCAGTTACCGACGGGGGGGCCGGGCGGATACGCAGTATTTT. Its translation: CASSYRRGGRADTQYF.

This clonotype was detected many times. V usage is TRBV29-1 and J usage is TRBJ2-5, with D possibly being TRBD2 (6 bases). Germline V CDR1 and CDR2: SQVTM, ANQGSEA. V was shortened by 1 base and J by 5 bases, with 11 bases between the two germline ends. This CDR3 is 13 amino acids long. CDR3 bases: TGCAGCGTTGAAGTTAGCGGCTGGGAGACCCAGTACTTC. This encodes CSVEVSGWETQYF.

Comment on this clonotype: Since a much larger clone is just one base distant, this may be a read error. For the CDR3, the DNA is TGCAGTGCTAGCCGGACAGATGTCAATGAGCAGTACTTC. It yields the protein CSASRTDVNEQYF. V and J are TRBV20-1 and TRBJ2-5, with D possibly being TRBD1 (6 bases). In germline, CDR1 is DFQATT, CDR2 SNEGSKA (reference sequence). V shed 3 bases and J shed 11 bases, with 19 bases lying between them. CDR3 length: 13 residues.

The chain joins TRBV30 to TRBJ1-2; maybe TRBD1 (5 bases). Germline V lookup: CDR1 GTSNPN, CDR2 SVGIG (reference sequence). The V end lost 3 bases, the J end lost 8 bases, and 13 bases lay between the germline ends. The length of the CDR3 is 12 residues. This CDR3 is CAWSQGFEGYTF. In DNA, the CDR3 is TGTGCCTGGAGCCAGGGCTTTGAAGGCTACACCTTC.

The CDR3 bases are TGCGCCAGCAGCCCTCAGGGACTAGTGCCAGATACGCAGTATTTT. Its protein product is CASSPQGLVPDTQYF. The chain combines TRBV4-3 with TRBJ2-3, with 8 bases identical to TRBD2. V lost 4 bases to trimming and J lost 4 bases; unmatched junction nucleotides: 7. Germline V gives CDR1 LGHNA, CDR2 YSLEER. This CDR3 spans 15 amino acids.

This clonotype was picked up a small number of times. This chain links TRBV12-3 or TRBV12-4 with TRBJ1-4; a weak D match, TRBD1 (5 bases). V lost 1 base to trimming and J lost 3 bases, with 6 bases between them. CDR3 length equals 14 residues. The CDR3 loop is CASSLGTPNEKLFF. DNA for the CDR3: TGTGCCAGCAGTTTAGGGACACCTAATGAAAAACTGTTTTTT.

This clonotype has just one count. V and J are TRBV19 and TRBJ1-5, with D unclear. Germline-derived CDR1 and CDR2 are LNHDA and SQIVND (reference sequence). Deletions cut 8 bases from V and 7 bases from J, with 24 bases between. The CDR3 loop spans 16 amino acids. The CDR3 sequence: CASRSILVAGAQPQHF. The CDR3 nucleotides are TGTGCCAGTCGCAGTATACTTGTGGCAGGAGCACAGCCCCAGCATTTT.

This clonotype showed up just once. J is TRBJ2-2 and V is TRBV4-2, with 8 bases that match TRBD2. This CDR3 comprises 18 residues. Germline V lookup: CDR1 LGHNA, CDR2 YNFKEQ. Trimming took 1 base from V and 5 from J; bases not matched to a gene: 12. This CDR3 reads CASSQGASGGALTGELFF. Here the CDR3 DNA reads TGTGCCAGCAGCCAAGGAGCTTCCGGGGGGGCCTTAACCGGGGAGCTGTTTTTT.

This sequence joins TRBV10-3 and TRBJ1-1, with D possibly being TRBD1 (5 bases). V lost 3 bases and J lost 1, with 12 bases in between. The V gene's germline CDR1 is ENHRY and CDR2 SYGVKD. CDR3 size: 15 residues. The CDR3 nucleotides are TGTGCCATCAGTGATTGGGCCACAGGGAACACTGAAGCTTTCTTT. Protein sequence: CAISDWATGNTEAFF.

This clonotype was observed a few times. The chain joins TRBV27 to TRBJ2-5; TRBD2 matches 8 bases. The CDR3 sequence is 13 residues long. Germline assignment: CDR1 MNHEY and CDR2 SMNVEV (reference sequence). The J segment lost 4 bases and the V segment lost 6 bases, leaving 4 bases of the junction unmatched. CDR3 nucleotide sequence: TGTGCCAGCAGGACGACTAGCGCAGAGACCCAGTACTTC. Translation: CASRTTSAETQYF.

The V and J genes are TRBV20-1 and TRBJ2-3; 13 bases agree with TRBD2. J was trimmed by 0 bases and V by 1 base; bases with no gene match: 7. The germline gives CDR1 DFQATT, CDR2 SNEGSKA (reference sequence). This CDR3 has 18 residues. The CDR3 sequence is CSARAGLAGSPSTDTQYF. The CDR3 DNA follows: TGCAGTGCTAGAGCGGGACTAGCGGGGTCACCTAGCACAGATACGCAGTATTTT.

The sample holds a few counts of this clonotype. The chain uses TRBV29-1 and TRBJ2-3; D possibly matches TRBD1 or TRBD2 (5 bases each). The germline CDR1 and CDR2 sequences are SQVTM and ANQGSEA. The length of the CDR3 is 13 residues. Trimming cost V 7 bases and J 4 bases, with 15 bases left between them. The CDR3 DNA sequence: TGCAGCGCCGGGGACCGTTGGGCAGATACGCAGTATTTT. Its translation is CSAGDRWADTQYF.

In this sample, this clonotype turned up a few times. The chain couples TRBV6-5 to TRBJ2-7; 7 nucleotides align to TRBD1. V was clipped by 0 bases and J by 1 base; unmatched bases: 3. Germline lookup yields CDR1 MNHEY and CDR2 SVGAGI. This CDR3 is built from 15 residues. CDR3 in amino acids: CASSYSGTESYEQYF. The CDR3 DNA sequence: TGTGCCAGCAGTTACTCAGGGACAGAGTCCTACGAGCAGTACTTC.

The chain is built from TRBV12-3 or TRBV12-4 and TRBJ1-2; D is undetermined. The CDR3 loop spans 14 amino acids. V was clipped by 6 bases and J by 4 bases, with 15 bases between them. The CDR3, as DNA: TGTGCCAGCAGCTGCACGACCTCCCCCTATGGCTACACCTTC. Translated, it gives CASSCTTSPYGYTF.

The chain combines TRBV25-1 with TRBJ1-4, with 8 bases aligning to TRBD1. The CDR3 runs 15 residues. The V segment lost 4 bases and the J segment 4 bases; nucleotides outside the gene matches: 5. Germline assignment: CDR1 MGHDK and CDR2 SYGVNS. CDR3 in amino acids: CASSADRGHNEKLFF. The CDR3 region has the DNA TGTGCCAGCAGTGCTGACAGGGGACATAATGAAAAACTGTTTTTT.

For the CDR3, the DNA is TGTGCCACTTCACCACCCTATTCGACAGGGTCTCGGACCACTGAAGCTTTCTTT. This encodes CATSPPYSTGSRTTEAFF. The chain joins TRBV10-3 to TRBJ1-1; 7 bases are shared with TRBD1. Looked up from germline, CDR1 is ENHRY and CDR2 is SYGVKD. The CDR3 contains 18 residues. Trimming took 10 bases from V and 4 from J; bases not matched to a gene: 24.

This chain's CDR3 is CASSYSGGNEQYF. CDR3 nucleotides: TGTGCCAGCAGCTACTCAGGGGGGAATGAGCAGTACTTC. The genes are TRBV7-2 and TRBJ2-1; tentatively, D is TRBD1 (7 bases). The J call may be faulty, since TRBJ2-7 better matches the DNA end. The CDR3 has 13 amino acids. Germline CDR1 reads SGHTA; CDR2 reads FQGNSA.

The genes are TRBV7-8 and TRBJ2-2, with 8 nucleotides matching TRBD2. The germline V gene has CDR1 SGHVS and CDR2 FQNEAQ. The CDR3 runs 17 residues. With 1 base clipped from V and 4 bases from J, the junction kept 8 bases outside the gene matches. As DNA, the CDR3 is TGTGCCAGCAGCTTAGAATTTTTACTAGCGGTCACCGGGGAGCTGTTTTTT. This sequence encodes CASSLEFLLAVTGELFF.